The 24 T cell receptor beta chains presented below share a single source sample, sequenced in a study of T-cell memory formation after mild COVID-19. TCRdb redid the calling of the 5' RACE reads with MiXCR, one entry per CDR3 protein. The sample has around 410,000 distinct CDR3 sequences, 20% to 30% seen once. Sequenced sample: PBMCs or a T cell subset sorted from them (not recorded which). The receptor source for this set is an adult woman who had mild COVID-19 (a few samples of this study predate the infection). Cell type and time point are not known.

The chain joins TRBV30 to TRBJ1-1; tentatively, D is TRBD1 (6 bases). This CDR3 region has 13 residues. Trimming took off 2 bases at V and 5 bases at J, with 12 bases between the two ends. Germline CDR1 and CDR2: GTSNPN and SVGIG (reference sequence). CDR3 sequence: CAWSSQGGTEAFF. The DNA of the CDR3 is TGTGCCTGGAGTTCTCAAGGGGGAACTGAAGCTTTCTTT. Filled out from reference TRBV30 and TRBJ1-1, the complete variable domain reads SQTIHQWPATLVQPVGSPLSLECTVEGTSNPNLYWYRQAAGRGLQLLFYSVGIGQISSEVPQNLSASRPQDRQFILSSKKLLLSDSGFYLCAWSSQGGTEAFFGQGTRLTVV.

This clonotype was seen repeatedly, ten times or more. The chain uses TRBV5-1 and TRBJ2-7, with D possibly TRBD1 on 5 matching bases. CDR3 length equals 13 residues. Trimming removed 0 bases at V and 5 bases at J, with 9 bases between. Germline CDR1 SGHRS, CDR2 YFSETQ. This CDR3 is CASSLDQGNEQYF. DNA of the CDR3: TGCGCCAGCAGCTTGGACCAGGGCAACGAGCAGTACTTC.

This clonotype appeared a few times. The rearrangement uses TRBV3-1 and TRBJ2-5; D is uncertain. Trimming cost V 1 base and J 2 bases, with 8 bases left between them. The CDR3 covers 14 residues. From germline, CDR1 is LGHDT and CDR2 YNNKEL (reference sequence). Here the CDR3 DNA reads TGTGCCAGCAGCCAAGTGGTAGGGCAAGAGACCCAGTACTTC. This encodes CASSQVVGQETQYF.

This chain uses TRBV29-1 with TRBJ1-1; D unclear. The V end was cut by 3 bases, the J end by 1 base, with 18 bases between. Germline CDR1 reads SQVTM; CDR2 reads ANQGSEA. CDR3 size: 16 residues. The CDR3: CSVDWVFSSRNTEAFF. The CDR3 DNA reads as TGCAGCGTTGACTGGGTTTTTTCATCTCGGAACACTGAAGCTTTCTTT. Full variable domain (outside the CDR3, taken from reference TRBV29-1 and TRBJ1-1): SAVISQKPSRDICQRGTSLTIQCQVDSQVTMMFWYRQQPGQSLTLIATANQGSEATYESGFVIDKFPISRPNLTFSTLTVSNMSPEDSSIYLCSVDWVFSSRNTEAFFGQGTRLTVV.

The chain is built from TRBV15 and TRBJ1-2; D is uncertain. Germline V CDR1 and CDR2: LNHNV, YYDKDF (reference sequence). Between the trimmed V and J ends, which lost 5 bases and 4 bases, there was a span of 11 bases. This CDR3 has 13 residues. CDR3 loop: CATSGDSVYGYTF. As DNA, the CDR3 is TGTGCCACCAGCGGGGATTCCGTCTATGGCTACACCTTC. The variable domain in full, with the rest retrieved from reference TRBV15 and TRBJ1-2, is DAMVIQNPRYQVTQFGKPVTLSCSQTLNHNVMYWYQQKSSQAPKLLFHYYDKDFNNEADTPDNFQSRRPNTSFCFLDIRSPGLGDTAMYLCATSGDSVYGYTFGSGTRLTVV.

The chain employs TRBV7-3 and TRBJ2-2; weak D call: TRBD1 (5 bases). V dropped 2 bases and J dropped 5 bases, with 12 bases sitting between them. CDR3 size: 15 residues. Germline CDR1 is SGHTA and CDR2 is FQGTGA. CDR3 DNA: TGTGCCAGCAGCTTAGGATTCAGGGCGACCGGGGAGCTGTTTTTT. It yields the protein CASSLGFRATGELFF. Filled out from reference TRBV7-3 and TRBJ2-2, the complete variable domain reads GAGVSQTPSNKVTEKGKYVELRCDPISGHTALYWYRQSLGQGPEFLIYFQGTGAADDSGLPNDRFFAVRPEGSVSTLKIQRTERGDSAVYLCASSLGFRATGELFFGEGSRLTVL.

V gene TRBV18 combines with J gene TRBJ2-1; the match to TRBD2 covers 10 bases. With V trimmed by 0 bases and J by 2 bases, 13 bases remained unmatched. The CDR3 is made up of 20 amino acids. The germline CDR1 and CDR2 sequences are KGHSH and LQKENI. CDR3 DNA sequence: TGTGCCAGCTCACCACCTGTAGCGGGGGGTTGGAGCCCCGCCTACAATGAGCAGTTCTTC. It encodes CASSPPVAGGWSPAYNEQFF.

The V and J genes are TRBV5-1 and TRBJ1-1; TRBD1 might be the D (5 bases). Deletions cut 5 bases from V and 2 bases from J, with 16 bases between. From germline, CDR1 is SGHRS and CDR2 YFSETQ. CDR3 size: 15 residues. The CDR3 bases are TGCGCCAGCAGAACCGGGACCGATCTTAACACTGAAGCTTTCTTT. Translated: CASRTGTDLNTEAFF.

This clonotype was found a few times. The CDR3 here is CATSSRKGTTGKETQYF. In DNA form, the CDR3 reads TGTGCCACCAGCTCCCGAAAAGGGACGACAGGGAAAGAGACCCAGTACTTC. The chain links TRBV15 to TRBJ2-5, with 7 bases aligning to TRBD1. This CDR3 has 17 amino acids. Trimming took 5 bases from V and 3 from J; bases not matched to a gene: 15. Germline V gene sequence: CDR1 LNHNV, CDR2 YYDKDF (reference sequence). Full variable domain (outside the CDR3, taken from reference TRBV15 and TRBJ2-5): DAMVIQNPRYQVTQFGKPVTLSCSQTLNHNVMYWYQQKSSQAPKLLFHYYDKDFNNEADTPDNFQSRRPNTSFCFLDIRSPGLGDTAMYLCATSSRKGTTGKETQYFGPGTRLLVL.

V is TRBV28 and J is TRBJ1-1; the D gene is possibly TRBD1 (6 bases). CDR3 size: 16 residues. The V end was cut by 6 bases, the J end by 1 base, with 18 bases between. From germline, CDR1 is MDHEN and CDR2 SYDVKM. The CDR3, as DNA: TGTGCCAGCAGGCAGACAGGTTTTAGTGGGAACACTGAAGCTTTCTTT. Amino acid sequence: CASRQTGFSGNTEAFF.

In its sample, this clonotype was seen a few times. The CDR3 DNA reads as TGTGCCAGCAGCCAAGACCCCCCGACTGGCACTAATGAAAAACTGTTTTTT. It specifies CASSQDPPTGTNEKLFF. The J gene is TRBJ1-4, the V gene TRBV3-1, with D unclear. V shed 0 bases and J shed 2 bases, with 13 bases lying between them. CDR1 and CDR2 (germline): LGHDT, YNNKEL (reference sequence). This CDR3 contains 17 residues.

The chain joins TRBV25-1 to TRBJ1-1; D gene ambiguous. V was clipped by 2 bases and J by 2 bases, with 15 bases between them. The CDR3 loop spans 16 amino acids. Germline CDR1 reads MGHDK; CDR2 reads SYGVNS. The CDR3 region is CASSETIRADNTEAFF. CDR3 DNA: TGTGCCAGCAGTGAAACCATCCGGGCCGATAACACTGAAGCTTTCTTT.

This clonotype was counted a few times. The CDR3 nucleotides read TGTGCCAGCAGCGCGGGGGGGAGCTACAATGAGCAGTTCTTC. As protein: CASSAGGSYNEQFF. This rearrangement joins TRBV9 to TRBJ2-1; 8 bases fit TRBD2. Germline lookup yields CDR1 SGDLS and CDR2 YYNGEE. CDR3 length: 14 amino acids. Losses at the gene ends were 3 bases for V and 3 bases for J; bases not matched to a gene: 2.

This chain links TRBV19 with TRBJ1-6; D gene uncertain. The V end was cut by 3 bases, the J end by 0 bases, with 9 bases between. The CDR3 totals 16 residues. CDR1 is LNHDA, CDR2 SQIVND, per germline (reference sequence). DNA for the CDR3: TGTGCCAGTAGTATCACCGGGAGCTCCTATAATTCACCCCTCCACTTT. Its translation: CASSITGSSYNSPLHF.

The chain joins TRBV3-1 to TRBJ2-7; 7 bases line up with TRBD2. CDR1 and CDR2 (germline): LGHDT, YNNKEL (reference sequence). The CDR3 runs to 13 residues. V lost 3 bases to trimming and J lost 2 bases; unmatched junction nucleotides: 1. The CDR3 DNA reads TGTGCCAGCAGCCATGGGGGGGCCTACGAGCAGTACTTC. Translation: CASSHGGAYEQYF.

This clonotype was detected a few times. The gene calls are TRBV5-4 and TRBJ2-7; no firm D call. V was trimmed by 1 base and J by 4 bases, leaving 12 bases between them. Germline values: CDR1 SGHNT, CDR2 YYREEE (reference sequence). CDR3 length: 14 amino acids. The CDR3: CASSLTVLSYEQYF. CDR3 bases: TGTGCCAGCAGCTTGACGGTGCTGAGTTACGAGCAGTACTTC.

This chain joins TRBV29-1 and TRBJ1-5; 8 bases match TRBD1. The CDR3 covers 12 residues. The V gene's germline CDR1 is SQVTM and CDR2 ANQGSEA. V lost 4 bases, J lost 7 bases, and 3 bases stayed unmatched. DNA for the CDR3: TGCAGCGTTGTACAGGGGGACCAGCCCCAGCATTTT. Translated: CSVVQGDQPQHF. Drawing the rest from reference TRBV29-1 and TRBJ1-5, the complete variable domain is SAVISQKPSRDICQRGTSLTIQCQVDSQVTMMFWYRQQPGQSLTLIATANQGSEATYESGFVIDKFPISRPNLTFSTLTVSNMSPEDSSIYLCSVVQGDQPQHFGDGTRLSIL.

V and J are TRBV12-3 or TRBV12-4 and TRBJ1-2, with 7 bases fitting TRBD1. This CDR3 has 14 amino acids. V dropped 7 bases and J dropped 4; count of bases not matched to a gene: 9. CDR3 residues: CASTLTGTLYGYTF. The CDR3 DNA follows: TGTGCCAGCACTTTGACAGGGACCCTCTATGGCTACACCTTC.

Only a few counts were recorded for this clonotype. The CDR3 sequence is CASIAETVTYEQYF. DNA of the CDR3: TGTGCCAGCATCGCGGAGACGGTAACCTACGAGCAGTACTTC. This chain links TRBV7-9 with TRBJ2-7; D unresolved. The CDR3 totals 14 residues. Trimming pared 7 bases from V and 2 bases from J, leaving 15 bases between. Germline V gene sequence: CDR1 SEHNR, CDR2 FQNEAQ (reference sequence).

This clonotype appeared once. The chain links TRBV12-3 or TRBV12-4 to TRBJ2-5; D may be TRBD2 (6 bases). V lost 2 bases and J lost 2, with 15 bases in between. The CDR3 is made up of 16 amino acids. The CDR3 region is CASSLFRAGFQETQYF. The CDR3 nucleotides are TGTGCCAGCAGTTTATTCCGGGCGGGGTTTCAAGAGACCCAGTACTTC.

The V gene is TRBV6-2 or TRBV6-3, the J gene TRBJ1-1; a weak D match, TRBD1 (5 bases). Germline-derived CDR1 and CDR2 are MNHEY and SVGEGT. The V gene lost 2 bases and the J gene lost 0 bases, with 7 bases spanning the gap. The CDR3 is 14 amino acids. CDR3 nucleotide sequence: TGTGCCAGCAGTTACGAGACAGTGAACACTGAAGCTTTCTTT. Residues: CASSYETVNTEAFF.

The chain links TRBV7-2 to TRBJ1-2; no definite D call. Germline lookup yields CDR1 SGHTA and CDR2 FQGNSA. This CDR3 is built from 15 residues. Trimming stripped 1 base from V and 6 bases from J, with 15 bases between. CDR3 nucleotides: TGTGCCAGCAGCTTAGTGGTAGAGGGAGAGGATGGCTACACCTTC. Amino acid sequence: CASSLVVEGEDGYTF.

In its sample, this clonotype was seen a few times. This sequence joins TRBV5-1 and TRBJ2-5; D is tentatively TRBD1 or TRBD2 (6 bases each). This CDR3 comprises 14 residues. CDR1 and CDR2 (germline): SGHRS, YFSETQ. Deletions cut 2 bases from V and 6 bases from J, with 14 bases between. This chain's CDR3 is CASSFSGAEQTQYF. The CDR3 DNA follows: TGCGCCAGCAGCTTTTCGGGGGCTGAGCAGACCCAGTACTTC.

This chain links TRBV4-3 with TRBJ1-2; TRBD1 might be the D (5 bases). Between the trimmed V and J ends, which lost 6 bases and 4 bases, there was a span of 15 bases. The CDR3 runs to 14 residues. Germline assignment: CDR1 LGHNA and CDR2 YSLEER. The CDR3 reads CASRPTGTPYGYTF. The CDR3 DNA is TGCGCCAGCAGGCCAACCGGGACCCCCTATGGCTACACCTTC.